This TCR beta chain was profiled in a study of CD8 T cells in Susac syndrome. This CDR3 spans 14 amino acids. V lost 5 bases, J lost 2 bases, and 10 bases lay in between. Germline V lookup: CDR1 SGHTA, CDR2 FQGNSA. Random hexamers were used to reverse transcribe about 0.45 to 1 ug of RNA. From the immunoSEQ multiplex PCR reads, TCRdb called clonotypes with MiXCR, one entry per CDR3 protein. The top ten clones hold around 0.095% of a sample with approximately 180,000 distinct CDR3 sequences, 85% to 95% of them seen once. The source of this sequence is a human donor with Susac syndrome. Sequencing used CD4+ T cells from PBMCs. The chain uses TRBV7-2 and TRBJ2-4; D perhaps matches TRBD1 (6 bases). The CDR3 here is CASSEQGTKNIQYF. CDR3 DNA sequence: TGTGCCAGCAGCGAACAGGGTACCAAAAACATTCAGTACTTC.